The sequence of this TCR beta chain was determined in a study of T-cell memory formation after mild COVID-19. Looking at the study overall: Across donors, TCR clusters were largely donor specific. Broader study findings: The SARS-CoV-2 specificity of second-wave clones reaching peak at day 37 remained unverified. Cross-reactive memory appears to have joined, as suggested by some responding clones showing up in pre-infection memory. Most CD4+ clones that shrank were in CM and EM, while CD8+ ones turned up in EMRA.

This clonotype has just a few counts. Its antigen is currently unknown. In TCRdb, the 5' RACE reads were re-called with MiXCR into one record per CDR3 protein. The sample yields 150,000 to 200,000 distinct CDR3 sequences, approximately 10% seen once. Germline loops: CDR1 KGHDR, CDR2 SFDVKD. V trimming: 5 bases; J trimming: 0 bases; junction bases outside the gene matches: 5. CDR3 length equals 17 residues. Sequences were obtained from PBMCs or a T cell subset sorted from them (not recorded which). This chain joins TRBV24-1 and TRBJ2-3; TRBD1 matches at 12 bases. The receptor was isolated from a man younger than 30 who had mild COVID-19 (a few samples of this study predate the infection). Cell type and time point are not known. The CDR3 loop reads CATSGRDRGRSTDTQYF. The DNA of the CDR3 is TGTGCCACCAGTGGCCGGGACAGGGGGCGAAGCACAGATACGCAGTATTTT.